Below are 10 T cell receptor beta chains sequenced from a single sample in a study of immune characteristics of hereditary and idiopathic chronic pancreatitis. TCRdb keeps only in-frame clones here, not all; method: immunoSEQ multiplex PCR. The table records over 11,000 clones, roughly 70% of them present only once. Total pancreatectomy with islet autotransplantation was the source of the chronic pancreatitis pancreas tissue. Sample: pancreas tissue with hereditary chronic pancreatitis. The source is a human donor with chronic pancreatitis.

The V and J genes are TRBV4-1 and TRBJ2-5, with TRBD2 as a possible D gene (5 bases). The CDR3 is 16 residues long. Per the germline V gene, CDR1 is MGHRA and CDR2 is YSYEKL. Trimming removed 1 base at V and 5 bases at J, with 17 bases between. The CDR3 spells CASSQGIAVRGETQYF. The CDR3 DNA reads TGCGCCAGCAGCCAAGGTATTGCGGTCAGAGGGGAGACCCAGTACTTC.

The V and J genes are TRBV18 and TRBJ2-6; a possible D gene is TRBD1 (5 bases). V shed 0 bases and J shed 1 base, with 10 bases lying between them. This CDR3 has 17 residues. CDR1 and CDR2 from the germline V gene are KGHSH and LQKENI. DNA of the CDR3: TGTGCCAGCTCACCACCTCCGAGGACATCTGGGGCCAACGTCCTGACTTTC. Translating it yields CASSPPPRTSGANVLTF.

The chain employs TRBV5-6 and TRBJ1-6, with TRBD1 matching 10 bases. Trimming removed 3 bases from V and 5 bases from J; junction bases left unmatched: 11. Germline V gene sequence: CDR1 SGHDT, CDR2 YYEEEE. This CDR3 contains 18 residues. CDR3 sequence: CASSSGTGVFGDNSPLHF. CDR3 nucleotides: TGTGCCAGCAGCTCCGGGACAGGGGTCTTCGGGGATAATTCACCCCTCCACTTT.

The rearrangement links TRBV12-3 or TRBV12-4 to TRBJ2-7; D gene unclear. The CDR3 length is 13 residues. Between the trimmed V and J ends, which lost 6 bases and 7 bases, there was a span of 16 bases. The DNA of the CDR3 is TGTGCCAGCAGCCCGACTGGGGTGGGGGAGCAGTACTTC. Amino acid sequence: CASSPTGVGEQYF.

The V call is TRBV6-5, the J call TRBJ1-1, with 7 nucleotides matching TRBD1. This CDR3 spans 13 amino acids. In germline, CDR1 is MNHEY, CDR2 SVGAGI. The junction had 7 bases not matched to a gene; V was cut back by 6 bases and J by 6 bases. For the CDR3, the DNA is TGTGCCAGCAGACCGGGACAGCTTTCTGAAGCTTTCTTT. Translated: CASRPGQLSEAFF.

The chain recombines TRBV3-1 (or the pseudogene TRBV3-2) with TRBJ1-3, with D possibly being TRBD1 (5 bases). V lost 4 bases and J lost 3, with 7 bases in between. CDR3 size: 13 residues. Germline CDR1 is LGHDT and CDR2 is YNNKEL (reference sequence). The DNA of the CDR3 is TGTGCCAGCAGCCCTCAGGGTGGAAACACCATATATTTT. This gives the protein CASSPQGGNTIYF.

This rearrangement joins TRBV6-2 or TRBV6-3 to TRBJ2-7, with 7 bases aligning to TRBD2. The CDR3 sequence is 16 residues long. The germline gives CDR1 MNHEY, CDR2 SVGEGT. After removal of 3 bases from V and 4 bases from J, the junction contained 12 bases not matched to a gene. This chain's CDR3 is CASSYHISGTAYEQYF. The CDR3 DNA is TGTGCCAGCAGTTATCACATAAGCGGGACGGCTTACGAGCAGTACTTC.

The chain carries TRBV29-1 and TRBJ2-5, with D possibly being TRBD1 (6 bases). Germline V CDR1 and CDR2: SQVTM, ANQGSEA. The CDR3 consists of 13 residues. V lost 3 bases and J 3 bases, leaving 11 bases between the germline ends. CDR3 nucleotide sequence: TGCAGCGTTGAGGGCAGGGGAGAAGAGACCCAGTACTTC. It codes for CSVEGRGEETQYF.

This sequence joins TRBV5-1 and TRBJ2-3; D remains unclear. The CDR3 contains 14 residues. Per germline, CDR1 SGHRS and CDR2 YFSETQ. Trimming removed 5 bases at V and 0 bases at J, with 10 bases between. As DNA, the CDR3 is TGCGCCAGCAGTGGCTCTACTAGCACAGATACGCAGTATTTT. Amino acid sequence: CASSGSTSTDTQYF.

The chain joins TRBV14 to TRBJ2-7; 9 bases are shared with TRBD1. The trim removed 4 bases at V and 5 bases at J, leaving 9 bases unmatched. The CDR3 has 15 amino acids. Germline V CDR1 and CDR2: SGHDN, FVKESK. CDR3 DNA sequence: TGTGCCAGCAGCCGTACCGGGACAGGGAATCACGAGCAGTACTTC. This translates into CASSRTGTGNHEQYF.